The 16 T cell receptor beta chains below were found in one sample sequenced in a study of CD8 T cells in ankylosing spondylitis. TCRdb redid the calling of the 5' RACE reads with MiXCR, one entry per CDR3 protein. The data show fewer than 250,000 distinct CDR3 sequences, more than 25% seen once. The sequencing sample was made of blood, either unsorted or a sorted T cell fraction (not recorded which). These receptors originate from a male donor with ankylosing spondylitis or in good health (not recorded which).

As concerns this clonotype: A read error may produce the germline difference seen at one junction end. The gene calls are TRBV24-1 and TRBJ2-5; unclear D gene. This CDR3 comprises 12 residues. From germline, CDR1 is KGHDR and CDR2 SFDVKD. For the CDR3, the DNA is TGCGCCACCAGTGATTTCGGTGAGACCCAGTACTTC. Translated: CATSDFGETQYF.

This clonotype was recorded at least ten times. V is TRBV7-2 and J is TRBJ1-2, with 7 positions matching TRBD1. Germline CDR1 and CDR2: SGHTA and FQGNSA. The CDR3 is 15 amino acids. The V and J ends lost 0 bases and 6 bases, in that order; junction bases with no gene match: 7. CDR3: CASSLAPTGSHGYTF. In nucleotides, the CDR3 is TGTGCCAGCAGCTTAGCCCCGACAGGGAGCCATGGCTACACCTTC.

The rearrangement joins TRBV7-2 to TRBJ2-5; 10 nucleotides line up with TRBD1. Germline CDR1 is SGHTA and CDR2 is FQGNSA. Germline trimming cut 5 bases from V and 9 bases from J; bases unmatched to any gene: 9. This CDR3 region has 14 residues. The DNA of the CDR3 is TGTGCCAGCAGCCCGGGGACAGGGGAGGTGGCCCAGTACTTC. It translates to CASSPGTGEVAQYF. Full variable domain (outside the CDR3, taken from reference TRBV7-2 and TRBJ2-5): GAGVSQSPSNKVTEKGKDVELRCDPISGHTALYWYRQSLGQGLEFLIYFQGNSAPDKSGLPSDRFSAERTGGSVSTLTIQRTQQEDSAVYLCASSPGTGEVAQYFGPGTRLLVL.

On this clonotype itself: Germline and junction disagree at one end, which may indicate a read error. The J gene is TRBJ2-2, the V gene TRBV12-3 or TRBV12-4; D may be TRBD2 (6 bases). The CDR3 covers 18 residues. Written as DNA, the CDR3 is TGTACCAGCAGTTTGATTTCGCTGGCGGGGAAAGTGACCGGGGAGCTGTTTTTT. Its translation: CTSSLISLAGKVTGELFF.

The gene calls are TRBV6-1 and TRBJ2-2; D may be TRBD2 (5 bases). The V gene's germline CDR1 is MNHNS and CDR2 SASEGT. V lost 7 bases to trimming and J lost 2 bases, with 17 bases between them. The CDR3 consists of 16 residues. The CDR3 DNA is TGTGCCAGCAACCTCGGACTTTCGGTCAACACCGGGGAGCTGTTTTTT. Its translation: CASNLGLSVNTGELFF.

This clonotype was seen more than once but under ten times. This rearrangement joins TRBV20-1 to TRBJ2-1; TRBD2 is a possible D gene (5 bases). This CDR3 has 13 residues. Per germline, CDR1 DFQATT and CDR2 SNEGSKA (reference sequence). V gave up 4 bases and J gave up 1 base, with 8 bases separating them. CDR3 coding DNA: TGCAGTGCTATCCCGGGGTCCTACAATGAGCAGTTCTTC. Protein: CSAIPGSYNEQFF.

There are many counts of this clonotype. The chain joins TRBV11-2 to TRBJ1-1; D is undetermined. This CDR3 region has 11 residues. The V gene lost 3 bases and the J gene lost 10 bases, with 9 bases spanning the gap. From germline, CDR1 is SGHAT and CDR2 FQNNGV. This CDR3 is CASSFAGVAFF. Here the CDR3 DNA reads TGTGCCAGCAGCTTCGCTGGAGTAGCTTTCTTT.

The DNA of the CDR3 is TGCAGTGCTACCTACGGACTAGCGGGATTAGAGACCCAGTACTTC. It encodes CSATYGLAGLETQYF. The gene calls are TRBV20-1 and TRBJ2-5; 12 bases fit TRBD2. The germline V gene has CDR1 DFQATT and CDR2 SNEGSKA (reference sequence). This CDR3 spans 15 amino acids. V lost 4 bases to trimming and J lost 4 bases; unmatched junction nucleotides: 7.

This clonotype has just a few counts. The rearrangement links TRBV7-3 to TRBJ2-7; 8 bases are a match to TRBD1. This CDR3 spans 14 amino acids. Germline values: CDR1 SGHTA, CDR2 FQGTGA. J gave up 5 bases and V 5 bases, and 8 bases lay outside the gene matches. The CDR3 region has the DNA TGTGCCAGCAGCCCGCGGACAGGGTACCACGAGCAGTACTTC. This encodes CASSPRTGYHEQYF.

The chain couples TRBV3-1 to TRBJ2-4; D remains ambiguous. The V end was cut by 1 base, the J end by 0 bases, with 10 bases between. The CDR3 extends over 16 amino acids. Germline V gene data show CDR1 as LGHDT and CDR2 as YNNKEL (reference sequence). CDR3 sequence: CASSQGGRLAKNIQYF. In DNA, the CDR3 is TGTGCCAGCAGCCAAGGAGGCAGACTAGCCAAAAACATTCAGTACTTC. Combining the CDR3 with reference TRBV3-1 and TRBJ2-4 gives the whole variable domain DTAVSQTPKYLVTQMGNDKSIKCEQNLGHDTMYWYKQDSKKFLKIMFSYNNKELIINETVPNRFSPKSPDKAHLNLHINSLELGDSAVYFCASSQGGRLAKNIQYFGAGTRLSVL.

This clonotype was counted many times. The chain carries TRBV20-1 and TRBJ2-7; no definite D call. In germline, CDR1 is DFQATT, CDR2 SNEGSKA (reference sequence). Trimming took off 0 bases at V and 4 bases at J, with 4 bases between the two ends. The CDR3 totals 11 residues. In DNA form, the CDR3 reads TGCAGTGCTAGAGACTTATACGAGCAGTACTTC. Protein: CSARDLYEQYF.

This clonotype has a count of ten or more. The rearrangement uses TRBV7-9 and TRBJ2-1; D call uncertain. Germline assignment: CDR1 SEHNR and CDR2 FQNEAQ (reference sequence). This CDR3 is 15 amino acids long. V was shortened by 7 bases and J by 0 bases, with 13 bases between the two germline ends. The CDR3, as DNA: TGTGCCAGCACCGTACTTGAGGTCTCCTACAATGAGCAGTTCTTC. Its protein product is CASTVLEVSYNEQFF.

The gene calls are TRBV20-1 and TRBJ1-5; 7 positions match TRBD1. The CDR3 extends over 14 amino acids. Per the germline V gene, CDR1 is DFQATT and CDR2 is SNEGSKA (reference sequence). The junction had 6 bases not matched to a gene; V was cut back by 5 bases and J by 2 bases. The chain's CDR3 is CSALTGIGNQPQHF. In DNA, the CDR3 is TGCAGTGCTCTGACAGGGATTGGCAATCAGCCCCAGCATTTT.

This clonotype was detected many times. This chain joins TRBV29-1 and TRBJ2-7; the D gene is possibly TRBD2 (5 bases). The V end was cut by 6 bases, the J end by 1 base, with 16 bases between. CDR1 and CDR2 (germline): SQVTM, ANQGSEA. The CDR3 spans 14 residues. The CDR3 here is CSVYERRGSYEQYF. CDR3 nucleotide sequence: TGCAGCGTGTACGAGCGGAGAGGATCCTACGAGCAGTACTTC.

This clonotype was recorded many times. This chain joins TRBV18 and TRBJ2-7, with 8 bases matching TRBD2. V was clipped by 2 bases and J by 2 bases; unmatched bases: 5. CDR3 length: 15 amino acids. Germline V CDR1 and CDR2: KGHSH, LQKENI. DNA of the CDR3: TGTGCCAGCTCACCAAGTGTTAGCGGGACCTACGAGCAGTACTTC. This sequence encodes CASSPSVSGTYEQYF.

This clonotype has only a few counts. V usage is TRBV20-1 and J usage is TRBJ2-7; tentative D call: TRBD1 (6 bases). The CDR3 covers 15 residues. V was trimmed by 1 base and J by 0 bases, leaving 13 bases between them. The V gene's germline CDR1 is DFQATT and CDR2 SNEGSKA (reference sequence). CDR3 coding DNA: TGCAGTGCTAGAGCTACAGACAGGAGCTCCTACGAGCAGTACTTC. Translated: CSARATDRSSYEQYF.